This TCR beta chain was captured by sequencing in a study of blood T cell repertoires in COVID-19. Overall study context: Acute and convalescent COVID-19 samples came from the United States, Italy and Spain. T cells, B-cell-depleted T cells, or PBMCs provided the cDNA or gDNA that served as material.

Germline CDR1 reads SGHRS; CDR2 reads YFSETQ. V was pared by 4 bases and J by 5 bases, with 9 bases of the junction left unmatched. CDR3 size: 15 residues. In the original workflow: Researchers report that nucleated cell counts were estimated from reference gene primer amplification. The data were produced by immunoSEQ multiplex PCR, yet TCRdb's version contains in-frame clones alone and is incomplete. Clone size and the V and J calls come from that table; the DNA yielded D and trimming. The data contain tens of thousands of clones, approximately 81% of them singletons. The V and J genes are TRBV5-1 and TRBJ2-5; TRBD1 aligns across 9 bases. The receptor comes from a human donor in a cohort sampled during active COVID-19. Specimen: peripheral blood. This CDR3 reads CASSLGTGPGETQYF. As DNA, the CDR3 is TGCGCCAGCAGCCTTGGGACAGGGCCGGGGGAGACCCAGTACTTC.